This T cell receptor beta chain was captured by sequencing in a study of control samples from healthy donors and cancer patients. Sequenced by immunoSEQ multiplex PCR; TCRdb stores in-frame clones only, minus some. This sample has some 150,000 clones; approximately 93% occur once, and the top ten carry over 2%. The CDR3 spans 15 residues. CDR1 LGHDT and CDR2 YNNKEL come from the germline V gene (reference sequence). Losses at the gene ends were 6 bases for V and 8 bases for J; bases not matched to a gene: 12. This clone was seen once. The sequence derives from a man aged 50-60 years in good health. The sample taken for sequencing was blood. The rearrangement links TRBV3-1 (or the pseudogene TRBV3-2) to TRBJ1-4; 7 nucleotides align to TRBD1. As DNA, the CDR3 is TGTGCCAGCAGGCAACAGGGGCGGGGGAACGAAAAACTGTTTTTT. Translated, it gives CASRQQGRGNEKLFF.